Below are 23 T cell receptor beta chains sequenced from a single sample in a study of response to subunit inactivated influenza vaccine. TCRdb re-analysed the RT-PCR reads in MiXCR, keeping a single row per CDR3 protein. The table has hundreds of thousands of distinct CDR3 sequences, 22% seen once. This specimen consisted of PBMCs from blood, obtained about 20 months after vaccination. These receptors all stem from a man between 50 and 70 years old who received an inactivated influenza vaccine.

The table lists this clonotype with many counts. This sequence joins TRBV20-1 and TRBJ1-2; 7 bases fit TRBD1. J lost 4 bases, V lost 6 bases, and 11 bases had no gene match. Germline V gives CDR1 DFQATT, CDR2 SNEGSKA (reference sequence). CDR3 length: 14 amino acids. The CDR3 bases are TGCAGTGCCCGACCCACGGGACAGTCCTATGGCTACACCTTC. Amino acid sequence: CSARPTGQSYGYTF.

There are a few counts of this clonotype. DNA for the CDR3: TGTGCCAGCAGCGTAGGATCAGGGGGCTACGAGCAGTACTTC. This gives the protein CASSVGSGGYEQYF. This chain connects TRBV9 to TRBJ2-7; the match to TRBD1 covers 7 bases. With 0 bases clipped from V and 3 bases from J, the junction kept 3 bases outside the gene matches. The germline V gene has CDR1 SGDLS and CDR2 YYNGEE. The CDR3 runs to 14 residues.

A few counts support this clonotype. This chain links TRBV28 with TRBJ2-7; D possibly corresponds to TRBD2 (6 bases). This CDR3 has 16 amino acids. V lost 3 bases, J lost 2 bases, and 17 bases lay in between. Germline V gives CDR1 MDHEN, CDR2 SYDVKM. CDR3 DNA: TGTGCCAGCAGTTTCCTCAGGGAGGCAGGAGCCTACGAGCAGTACTTC. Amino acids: CASSFLREAGAYEQYF.

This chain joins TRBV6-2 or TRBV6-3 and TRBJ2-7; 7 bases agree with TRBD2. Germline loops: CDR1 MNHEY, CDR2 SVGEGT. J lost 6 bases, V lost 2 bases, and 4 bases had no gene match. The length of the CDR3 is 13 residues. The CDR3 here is CASSYGSGGEQYF. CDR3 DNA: TGTGCCAGCAGTTACGGGTCGGGAGGCGAGCAGTACTTC.

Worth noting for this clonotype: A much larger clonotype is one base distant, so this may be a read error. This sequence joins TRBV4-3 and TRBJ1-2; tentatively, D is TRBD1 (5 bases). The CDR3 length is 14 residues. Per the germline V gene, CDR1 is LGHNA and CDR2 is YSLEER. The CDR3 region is CASGQDQGNYGYTF. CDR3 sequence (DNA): TGCGCCAGCGGCCAAGACCAGGGTAACTATGGCTACACCTTC.

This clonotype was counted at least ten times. CDR3 bases: TGTGCCAGCAGAACAGGGGGCGCGAATTCACCCCTCCACTTT. Translated: CASRTGGANSPLHF. The chain joins TRBV12-3 or TRBV12-4 to TRBJ1-6; 9 nucleotides line up with TRBD1. J gave up 7 bases and V 6 bases, and 4 bases lay outside the gene matches. This CDR3 is built from 14 residues.

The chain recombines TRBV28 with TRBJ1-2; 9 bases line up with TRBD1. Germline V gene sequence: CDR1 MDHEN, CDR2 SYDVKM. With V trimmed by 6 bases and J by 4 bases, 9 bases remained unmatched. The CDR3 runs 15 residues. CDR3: CASRGRDRDIYGYTF. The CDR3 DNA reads TGTGCCAGCAGGGGTAGGGACAGGGATATCTATGGCTACACCTTC.

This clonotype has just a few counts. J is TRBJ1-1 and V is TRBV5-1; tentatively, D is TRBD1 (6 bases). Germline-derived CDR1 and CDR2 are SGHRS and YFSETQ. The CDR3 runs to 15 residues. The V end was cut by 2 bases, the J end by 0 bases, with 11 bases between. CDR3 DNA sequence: TGCGCCAGCAGCTTACGACAGGAGATGAACACTGAAGCTTTCTTT. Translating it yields CASSLRQEMNTEAFF.

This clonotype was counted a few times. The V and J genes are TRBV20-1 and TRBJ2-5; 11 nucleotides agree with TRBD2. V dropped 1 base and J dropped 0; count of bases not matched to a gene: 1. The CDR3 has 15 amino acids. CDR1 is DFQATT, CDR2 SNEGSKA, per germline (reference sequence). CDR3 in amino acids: CSARATSGNQETQYF. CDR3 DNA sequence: TGCAGTGCTAGAGCGACTAGCGGGAACCAAGAGACCCAGTACTTC.

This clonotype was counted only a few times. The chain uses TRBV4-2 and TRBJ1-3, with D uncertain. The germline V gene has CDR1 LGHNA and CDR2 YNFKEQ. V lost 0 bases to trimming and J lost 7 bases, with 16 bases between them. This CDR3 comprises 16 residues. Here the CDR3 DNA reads TGTGCCAGCAGCCAAGAACGGGTTTTAACAGTCAACACCATATATTTT. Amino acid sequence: CASSQERVLTVNTIYF.

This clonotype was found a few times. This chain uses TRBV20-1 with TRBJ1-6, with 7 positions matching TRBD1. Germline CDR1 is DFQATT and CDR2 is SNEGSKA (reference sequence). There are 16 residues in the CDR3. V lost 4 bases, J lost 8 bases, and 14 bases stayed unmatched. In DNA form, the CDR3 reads TGCAGTGCTAAAGTACGAGACAGGGCTTTTTATTCACCCCTCCACTTT. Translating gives CSAKVRDRAFYSPLHF.

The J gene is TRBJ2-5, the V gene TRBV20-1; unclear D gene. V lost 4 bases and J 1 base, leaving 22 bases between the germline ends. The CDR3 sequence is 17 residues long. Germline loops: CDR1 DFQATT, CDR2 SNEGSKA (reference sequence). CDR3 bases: TGCAGTGCTACGGCCCTTACACCGGGCAGTTCCCAAGAGACCCAGTACTTC. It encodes CSATALTPGSSQETQYF.

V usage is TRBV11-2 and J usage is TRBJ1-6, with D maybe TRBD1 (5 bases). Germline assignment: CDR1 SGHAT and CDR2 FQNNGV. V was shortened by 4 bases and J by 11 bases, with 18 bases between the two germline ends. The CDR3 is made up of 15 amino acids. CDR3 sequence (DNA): TGTGCCAGCAGCTCCCGGCCGGATCAGGACACACCCCTCCACTTT. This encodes CASSSRPDQDTPLHF.

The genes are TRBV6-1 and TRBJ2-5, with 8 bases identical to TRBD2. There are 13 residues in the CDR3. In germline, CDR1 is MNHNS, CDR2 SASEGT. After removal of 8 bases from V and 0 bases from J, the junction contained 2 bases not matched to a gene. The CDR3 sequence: CASGGGYQETQYF. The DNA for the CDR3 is TGTGCCAGCGGCGGGGGGTACCAAGAGACCCAGTACTTC.

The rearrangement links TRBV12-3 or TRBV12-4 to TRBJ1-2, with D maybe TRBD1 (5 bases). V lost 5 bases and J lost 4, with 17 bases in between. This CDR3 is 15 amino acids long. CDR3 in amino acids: CASSHGRGTIYGYTF. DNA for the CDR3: TGTGCCAGCAGTCACGGAAGGGGCACCATCTATGGCTACACCTTC.

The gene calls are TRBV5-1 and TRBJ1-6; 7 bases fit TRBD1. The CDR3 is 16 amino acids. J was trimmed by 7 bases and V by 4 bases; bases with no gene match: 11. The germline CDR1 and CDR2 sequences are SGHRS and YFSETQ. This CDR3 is CASSTIPGQKNSPLHF. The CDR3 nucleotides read TGCGCCAGCAGCACGATTCCGGGACAGAAGAATTCACCCCTCCACTTT.

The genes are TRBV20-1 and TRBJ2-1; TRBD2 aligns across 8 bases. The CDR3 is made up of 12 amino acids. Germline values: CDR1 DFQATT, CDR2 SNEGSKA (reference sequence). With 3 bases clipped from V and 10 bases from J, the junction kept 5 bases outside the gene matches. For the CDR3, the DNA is TGCAGTGCTAGCGGGAGGGCGGGGGAGCAGTTCTTC. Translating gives CSASGRAGEQFF.

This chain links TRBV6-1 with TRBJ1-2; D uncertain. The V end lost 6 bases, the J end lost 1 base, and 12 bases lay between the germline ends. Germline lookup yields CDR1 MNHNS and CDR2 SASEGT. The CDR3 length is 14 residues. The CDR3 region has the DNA TGTGCCAGCAGCCCTCCCGGGATTAACTATGGCTACACCTTC. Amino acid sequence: CASSPPGINYGYTF.

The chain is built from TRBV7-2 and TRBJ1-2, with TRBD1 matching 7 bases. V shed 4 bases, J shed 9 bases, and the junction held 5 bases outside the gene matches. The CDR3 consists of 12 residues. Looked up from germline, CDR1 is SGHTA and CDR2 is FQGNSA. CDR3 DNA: TGTGCCAGCAGCTCGAACAGGGGTCGCTACACCTTC. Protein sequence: CASSSNRGRYTF.

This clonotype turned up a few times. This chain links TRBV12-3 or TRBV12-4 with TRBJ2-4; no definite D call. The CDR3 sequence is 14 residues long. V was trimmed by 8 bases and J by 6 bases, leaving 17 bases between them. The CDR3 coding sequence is TGTGCCAGCTCCCCAACGGGTCCTATAAACATTCAGTACTTC. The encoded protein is CASSPTGPINIQYF.

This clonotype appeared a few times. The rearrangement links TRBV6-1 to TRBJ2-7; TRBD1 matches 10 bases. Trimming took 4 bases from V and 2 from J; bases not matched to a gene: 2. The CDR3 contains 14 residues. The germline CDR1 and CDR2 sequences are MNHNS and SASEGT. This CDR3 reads CASSVGQGAYEQYF. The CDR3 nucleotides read TGTGCCAGCAGTGTCGGACAGGGGGCCTACGAGCAGTACTTC.

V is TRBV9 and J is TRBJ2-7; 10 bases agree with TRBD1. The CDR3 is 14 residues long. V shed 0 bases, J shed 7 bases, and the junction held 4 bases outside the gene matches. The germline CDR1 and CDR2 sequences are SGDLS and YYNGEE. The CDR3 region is CASSVGQGATEQYF. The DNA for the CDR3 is TGTGCCAGCAGCGTAGGACAGGGGGCTACGGAGCAGTACTTC.

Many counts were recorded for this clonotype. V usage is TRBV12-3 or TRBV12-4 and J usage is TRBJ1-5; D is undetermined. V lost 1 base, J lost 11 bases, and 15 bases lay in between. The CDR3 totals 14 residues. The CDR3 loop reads CASSLVSSSRTQHF. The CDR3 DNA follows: TGTGCCAGCAGTTTAGTTTCCTCGAGTAGGACCCAGCATTTT.